The 3 T cell receptor beta chains listed next were all sequenced from one sample in a study of T-cell reconstitution after alpha-beta-depleted transplantation in children. Preparation of the TCRbeta library used unique molecular identifiers. TCRdb used MiXCR to reprocess the PCR reads, holding one entry per CDR3 protein. The table records about 870,000 distinct CDR3 sequences, 15% to 20% of them present only once. Here the sequenced sample was PBMCs, mostly from graft donor cells, taken 360 days after TCRalphabeta/CD19-depleted stem cell transplant. The receptors derive from a male patient aged 10 to 17 who had a stem cell transplant for acute lymphoblastic leukemia, so the T cells may come from the graft donor.

This clonotype was seen only a few times. The genes are TRBV29-1 and TRBJ2-3; D remains ambiguous. Germline CDR1 reads SQVTM; CDR2 reads ANQGSEA. CDR3 length equals 14 residues. CDR3 bases: TGCAGTGTTAGACTCGCCTGGAGCACAGATACGCAGTATTTT. Protein: CSVRLAWSTDTQYF.

This clonotype was counted between two and nine times. The rearrangement links TRBV5-1 to TRBJ2-7; 8 bases match TRBD1. The J segment lost 3 bases and the V segment lost 4 bases, leaving 30 bases of the junction unmatched. CDR3 length: 22 amino acids. Germline values: CDR1 SGHRS, CDR2 YFSETQ. CDR3 in amino acids: CASSNFIASRGPFFPNLYEQYF. As DNA, the CDR3 is TGCGCCAGCAGCAACTTTATTGCTTCCAGGGGGCCCTTTTTTCCAAATCTCTACGAGCAGTACTTC.

This clonotype was recorded at least ten times. The CDR3 coding sequence is TGCAGCGTTGAAGCAGGTGGAGTTGGTTCACCCCTCCACTTT. Translated: CSVEAGGVGSPLHF. The chain recombines TRBV29-1 with TRBJ1-6; D unresolved. The germline V and J ends were trimmed by 1 base and 9 bases, with 13 bases remaining between them. CDR3 size: 14 residues. Germline V gives CDR1 SQVTM, CDR2 ANQGSEA.